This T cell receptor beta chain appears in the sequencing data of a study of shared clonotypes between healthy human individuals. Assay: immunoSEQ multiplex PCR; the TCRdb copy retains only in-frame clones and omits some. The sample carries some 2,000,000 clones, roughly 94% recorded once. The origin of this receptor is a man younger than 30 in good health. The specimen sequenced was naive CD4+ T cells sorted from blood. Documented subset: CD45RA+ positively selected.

Here the CDR3 reads CASSSGTGYEQYF. CDR3 DNA: TGTGCCAGCTCATCCGGGACGGGCTACGAGCAGTACTTC. The genes are TRBV18 and TRBJ2-7, with D perhaps given as TRBD1 or TRBD2 (5 bases each). Per the germline V gene, CDR1 is KGHSH and CDR2 is LQKENI. Between the trimmed V and J ends, which lost 5 bases and 3 bases, there was a span of 11 bases. The CDR3 totals 13 residues.